Following are 29 T cell receptor beta chains from one sample sequenced in a study of T cell responses to AZD1222 COVID-19 vaccine. Sequencing used immunoSEQ multiplex PCR; TCRdb keeps in-frame clones, though not all of them. Counted here are some 130,000 clones, approximately 90% occurring once; the ten biggest clones make up roughly 2.8%. Sequenced material: peripheral blood, taken on day 0 of AZD1222 vaccination. The receptors were gathered from an adult in good health.

This chain joins TRBV30 and TRBJ1-3; D is possibly TRBD1 (6 bases). Per the germline V gene, CDR1 is GTSNPN and CDR2 is SVGIG (reference sequence). The CDR3 totals 13 residues. Trimming left V 8 bases short and J 8 bases short, with 19 bases between. CDR3 sequence reads: CARLGGGRDTIYF. The CDR3 DNA follows: TGTGCCCGACTCGGAGGGGGTAGGGACACCATATATTTT.

J is TRBJ2-7 and V is TRBV6-6; 7 bases line up with TRBD1. Trimming removed 5 bases from V and 0 bases from J; junction bases left unmatched: 10. This CDR3 has 16 residues. The germline V gene encodes CDR1 MNHNY and CDR2 SVGAGI (reference sequence). CDR3 coding DNA: TGTGCCAGCAGTAACTTGACAGGGAGAAGCTCCTACGAGCAGTACTTC. Its protein product is CASSNLTGRSSYEQYF.

The V call is TRBV6-6, the J call TRBJ1-1, with D perhaps matching TRBD1 (6 bases). V gave up 1 base and J gave up 6 bases, with 12 bases separating them. CDR3 length: 14 amino acids. Germline values: CDR1 MNHNY, CDR2 SVGAGI (reference sequence). CDR3 DNA sequence: TGTGCCAGCAGTTACTACACAGGGACCGCTGAAGCTTTCTTT. Its protein is CASSYYTGTAEAFF.

V gene TRBV2 combines with J gene TRBJ1-2; the match to TRBD1 covers 8 bases. Germline assignment: CDR1 SNHLY and CDR2 FYNNEI. Trimming removed 1 base from V and 4 bases from J; junction bases left unmatched: 2. The CDR3 contains 14 residues. The CDR3 nucleotides read TGTGCCAGCAGTGAAGTACAGGGGGGCTATGGCTACACCTTC. This sequence encodes CASSEVQGGYGYTF.

The chain links TRBV7-9 to TRBJ2-7; 10 bases fit TRBD2. Germline trimming cut 6 bases from V and 6 bases from J; bases unmatched to any gene: 20. There are 18 residues in the CDR3. The germline V gene encodes CDR1 SEHNR and CDR2 FQNEAQ (reference sequence). CDR3 residues: CASSFDPTSSGRRGEQYF. CDR3 DNA sequence: TGTGCCAGCAGTTTCGACCCCACCTCTAGCGGGAGACGGGGCGAGCAGTACTTC.

This clone was counted a few times. The chain uses TRBV9 and TRBJ2-2, with D unresolved. CDR3 size: 15 residues. Germline V CDR1 and CDR2: SGDLS, YYNGEE. With 4 bases removed from V and 0 bases from J, the gap between germline ends came to 10 bases. The CDR3 sequence: CASSPPQTNTGELFF. CDR3 nucleotides: TGTGCCAGCAGCCCTCCGCAGACGAACACCGGGGAGCTGTTTTTT.

The chain combines TRBV11-3 with TRBJ2-3, with D possibly being TRBD1 (6 bases). Trimming stripped 6 bases from V and 6 bases from J, with 19 bases between. This CDR3 contains 15 residues. Looked up from germline, CDR1 is SGHNT and CDR2 is YENEEA. In DNA form, the CDR3 reads TGTGCCAGCAGGATGGACCCGACAGGATCCGATACGCAGTATTTT. Amino acid sequence: CASRMDPTGSDTQYF. Based on the CDR3 plus reference TRBV11-3 and TRBJ2-3, the full variable domain is EAGVVQSPRYKIIEKKQPVAFWCNPISGHNTLYWYLQNLGQGPELLIRYENEEAVDDSQLPKDRFSAERLKGVDSTLKIQPAELGDSAVYLCASRMDPTGSDTQYFGPGTRLTVL.

The rearrangement uses TRBV6-6 and TRBJ1-5; the D is unclear. Germline CDR1 reads MNHNY; CDR2 reads SVGAGI (reference sequence). V lost 0 bases and J lost 8, with 5 bases in between. The CDR3 is 12 residues long. CDR3: CASSYSREPQHF. The CDR3 DNA sequence: TGTGCCAGCAGTTACTCTCGGGAGCCCCAGCATTTT.

The rearrangement joins TRBV28 to TRBJ1-3, with D unresolved. V lost 1 base and J lost 4, with 5 bases in between. Germline V gene lookup returns CDR1 MDHEN and CDR2 SYDVKM. This CDR3 has 13 residues. The DNA for the CDR3 is TGTGCCAGCAGTTTATTATCCGGAAACACCATATATTTT. Its translation: CASSLLSGNTIYF.

V gene TRBV3-1 (or the pseudogene TRBV3-2) combines with J gene TRBJ1-2; 7 bases fit TRBD1. The CDR3 covers 13 residues. Looked up from germline, CDR1 is LGHDT and CDR2 is YNNKEL (reference sequence). The J segment lost 4 bases and the V segment lost 5 bases, leaving 4 bases of the junction unmatched. This CDR3 is CASSGTEFYGYTF. CDR3 bases: TGTGCCAGCAGCGGGACAGAGTTCTATGGCTACACCTTC.

V is TRBV28 and J is TRBJ2-3; D not certain. Germline loops: CDR1 MDHEN, CDR2 SYDVKM. The CDR3 covers 11 residues. V was shortened by 3 bases and J by 4 bases, with 2 bases between the two germline ends. This CDR3 is CASSFADTQYF. The CDR3 nucleotides are TGTGCCAGCAGTTTTGCAGATACGCAGTATTTT.

The CDR3 here is CASRKGQNSGYTF. CDR3 in DNA: TGTGCCAGCAGAAAAGGACAAAATTCTGGCTACACCTTC. The chain links TRBV12-3 or TRBV12-4 to TRBJ1-2; tentatively, D is TRBD1 (5 bases). The CDR3 runs to 13 residues. Trimming stripped 6 bases from V and 7 bases from J, with 15 bases between.

The rearrangement joins TRBV3-1 (or the pseudogene TRBV3-2) to TRBJ1-1, with D maybe TRBD1 (5 bases). The germline gives CDR1 LGHDT, CDR2 YNNKEL (reference sequence). The CDR3 runs to 15 residues. The germline V and J ends were trimmed by 5 bases and 0 bases, with 13 bases remaining between them. Here the CDR3 DNA reads TGTGCCAGCAGCAGCACGACAGCAATGAACACTGAAGCTTTCTTT. Translated: CASSSTTAMNTEAFF.

Only one count was recorded for this clone. The chain joins TRBV1 to TRBJ2-7; TRBD1, as called in the table, went unchecked against the DNA. TRBV1 is termed a pseudogene. CDR3 length: 17 residues. Written as DNA, the CDR3 is TGCACCAGCAGCCAAGTACTCCGGGACAGGGGGCCTTACGAGCAGTACTTC. Translating gives CTSSQVLRDRGPYEQYF.

This chain uses TRBV6-5 with TRBJ1-1; possible D gene TRBD1, 6 bases. The CDR3 runs to 12 residues. V was trimmed by 6 bases and J by 9 bases, leaving 14 bases between them. CDR1 is MNHEY, CDR2 SVGAGI, per germline. The CDR3 spells CASSPGGLQAFF. In DNA, the CDR3 is TGTGCCAGCAGCCCCGGGGGGCTACAAGCTTTCTTT.

The chain has TRBV2 and TRBJ1-3; D remains unclear. The V end lost 2 bases, the J end lost 4 bases, and 18 bases lay between the germline ends. CDR3 length: 17 amino acids. Germline CDR1 is SNHLY and CDR2 is FYNNEI. CDR3: CASSEYGLLQSGNTIYF. The DNA for the CDR3 is TGTGCCAGCAGTGAATATGGCCTTCTGCAAAGCGGAAACACCATATATTTT.

The gene calls are TRBV19 and TRBJ2-2, with D perhaps matching TRBD2 (5 bases). Germline V gene data show CDR1 as LNHDA and CDR2 as SQIVND (reference sequence). This CDR3 region has 14 residues. The ends were cut back, 4 bases at V and 5 bases at J, with 11 bases in the middle. CDR3 sequence reads: CASSRRTETGELFF. DNA of the CDR3: TGTGCCAGTAGTAGGCGGACTGAAACCGGGGAGCTGTTTTTT.

V is TRBV4-1 and J is TRBJ1-1; D gene uncertain. The CDR3 extends over 13 amino acids. Trimming cost V 3 bases and J 4 bases, with 9 bases left between them. Per the germline V gene, CDR1 is MGHRA and CDR2 is YSYEKL. The CDR3, as DNA: TGCGCCAGCAGCCACCCCACCGGCACTGAAGCTTTCTTT. Its protein is CASSHPTGTEAFF.

This sequence joins TRBV28 and TRBJ2-7; 7 bases fit TRBD1. The CDR3 contains 14 residues. The germline V gene has CDR1 MDHEN and CDR2 SYDVKM. The V gene end was trimmed by 4 bases and the J gene end by 11 bases; junction bases not matched to a gene: 14. The CDR3 protein is CASSSPGRQGKEYF. For the CDR3, the DNA is TGTGCCAGCAGTTCTCCGGGGCGACAGGGAAAAGAGTACTTC. The whole variable domain, filled in from reference TRBV28 and TRBJ2-7, reads DVKVTQSSRYLVKRTGEKVFLECVQDMDHENMFWYRQDPGLGLRLIYFSYDVKMKEKGDIPEGYSVSREKKERFSLILESASTNQTSMYLCASSSPGRQGKEYFGPGTRLTVT.

The chain links TRBV2 to TRBJ2-7, with D possibly being TRBD2 (6 bases). Germline V CDR1 and CDR2: SNHLY, FYNNEI. Trimming took 3 bases from V and 3 from J, leaving 12 bases between them. This CDR3 contains 14 residues. The CDR3 is CASSDAGSLYEQYF. CDR3 nucleotide sequence: TGTGCCAGCAGTGACGCGGGATCCCTCTACGAGCAGTACTTC.

Concerning this clone: Other DNA sequences in this sample translate to the same CDR3. The chain has TRBV18 and TRBJ2-7; TRBD1 matches at 7 bases. CDR3 length equals 13 residues. Unmatched junction bases numbered 1, after V lost 1 base and J lost 4 bases. Germline CDR1 and CDR2: KGHSH and LQKENI. The CDR3 sequence: CASSPQGAYEQYF. CDR3 nucleotides: TGTGCCAGCTCACCACAGGGGGCTTACGAGCAGTACTTC.

In this sample, this clone turned up a few times. The CDR3 region has the DNA TGTGCCAGCAGCTTAGGAACGGCCTTAGGGTCCTACAATGAGCAGTTCTTC. Translating it yields CASSLGTALGSYNEQFF. The gene calls are TRBV13 and TRBJ2-1; D remains unclear. V was shortened by 0 bases and J by 1 base, with 13 bases between the two germline ends. The CDR3 has 17 amino acids. Germline loops: CDR1 PRHDT, CDR2 FYEKMQ (reference sequence).

This clone was recorded only once. The CDR3 reads CASREGGCGGNEQFF. In DNA form, the CDR3 reads TGTGCCAGCAGGGAAGGGGGTTGTGGGGGCAATGAGCAGTTCTTC. The V call is TRBV21-1, the J call TRBJ2-1; the D call TRBD1 from the table was never checked on the DNA. TRBV21-1 is recorded as a pseudogene. The CDR3 is 15 residues long.

The CDR3 here is CASALRLYGYTF. CDR3 DNA sequence: TGTGCCAGCGCTTTGAGGCTATATGGCTACACCTTC. V is TRBV28 and J is TRBJ1-2, with D hard to call. The CDR3 has 12 amino acids. Germline lookup yields CDR1 MDHEN and CDR2 SYDVKM. V shed 8 bases and J shed 5 bases, with 12 bases lying between them.

This chain links TRBV19 with TRBJ2-1; no clear D. The CDR3 spans 13 residues. Germline CDR1 is LNHDA and CDR2 is SQIVND (reference sequence). The V end was cut by 3 bases, the J end by 4 bases, with 7 bases between. CDR3 nucleotides: TGTGCCAGTAGTATTGGACGATACAATGAGCAGTTCTTC. It yields the protein CASSIGRYNEQFF.

This clone showed up just once. V and J are TRBV27 and TRBJ2-1; no reliable D call. The CDR3 covers 15 residues. V shed 5 bases and J shed 0 bases, with 11 bases lying between them. CDR1 MNHEY and CDR2 SMNVEV come from the germline V gene (reference sequence). Here the CDR3 DNA reads TGTGCCAGCAGTGATGAATCGGACTCCTACAATGAGCAGTTCTTC. Amino acid sequence: CASSDESDSYNEQFF.

The V gene is TRBV11-3, the J gene TRBJ1-2, with 7 bases matching TRBD1. V shed 0 bases and J 2 bases; nucleotides not matched to a gene: 6. There are 16 residues in the CDR3. Germline values: CDR1 SGHNT, CDR2 YENEEA. DNA for the CDR3: TGTGCCAGCAGCTTAGAAGGCAGGGGGGGAAACTATGGCTACACCTTC. Residues: CASSLEGRGGNYGYTF.

The rearrangement uses TRBV5-6 and TRBJ2-7; D is ambiguous. Germline V gives CDR1 SGHDT, CDR2 YYEEEE. The CDR3 loop spans 13 amino acids. Deletions cut 0 bases from V and 7 bases from J, with 11 bases between. The chain's CDR3 is CASSLVAVWEQYF. Written as DNA, the CDR3 is TGTGCCAGCAGCTTGGTGGCGGTCTGGGAGCAGTACTTC. Full variable domain (remainder filled in from reference TRBV5-6 and TRBJ2-7): DAGVTQSPTHLIKTRGQQVTLRCSPKSGHDTVSWYQQALGQGPQFIFQYYEEEERQRGNFPDRFSGHQFPNYSSELNVNALLLGDSALYLCASSLVAVWEQYFGPGTRLTVT.

The V gene is TRBV28, the J gene TRBJ1-2, with D maybe TRBD1 (6 bases). The CDR3 length is 18 residues. V was trimmed by 3 bases and J by 0 bases, leaving 20 bases between them. Germline CDR1 is MDHEN and CDR2 is SYDVKM. As DNA, the CDR3 is TGTGCCAGCAGTTTTTTCAGGGGAAACTATAACTCTAACTATGGCTACACCTTC. Its protein product is CASSFFRGNYNSNYGYTF.